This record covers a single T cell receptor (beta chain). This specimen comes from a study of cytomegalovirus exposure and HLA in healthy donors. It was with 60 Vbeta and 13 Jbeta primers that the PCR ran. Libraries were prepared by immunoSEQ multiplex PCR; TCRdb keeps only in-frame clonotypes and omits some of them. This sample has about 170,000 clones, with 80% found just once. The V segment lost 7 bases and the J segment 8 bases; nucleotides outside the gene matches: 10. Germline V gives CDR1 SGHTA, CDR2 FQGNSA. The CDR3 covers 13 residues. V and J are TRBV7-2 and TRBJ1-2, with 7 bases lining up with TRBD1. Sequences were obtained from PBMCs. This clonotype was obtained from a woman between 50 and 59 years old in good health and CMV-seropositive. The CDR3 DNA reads TGTGCCAGCAACACCATGACAGGGTACGGCTACACCTTC. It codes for CASNTMTGYGYTF. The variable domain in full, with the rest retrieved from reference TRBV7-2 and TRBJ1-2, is GAGVSQSPSNKVTEKGKDVELRCDPISGHTALYWYRQSLGQGLEFLIYFQGNSAPDKSGLPSDRFSAERTGGSVSTLTIQRTQQEDSAVYLCASNTMTGYGYTFGSGTRLTVV.